Listed here are 23 T cell receptor beta chains from one sample, sequenced in a study of OX40 agonist ivuxolimab in advanced cancers. Profiling relied on immunoSEQ multiplex PCR, and the TCRdb table lists in-frame clones only, not all of them. The sample holds about 59,000 clones; approximately 80% are singletons and the top ten take approximately 2%. This specimen consisted of CD4+ or CD8+ T cells sorted from blood, obtained in a trial of the OX40 agonist ivuxolimab. Source of these receptors: an adult with an advanced solid tumor such as melanoma, head and neck, liver or kidney cancer.

The gene calls are TRBV5-1 and TRBJ2-3, with D uncertain. The CDR3 extends over 14 amino acids. Trimming cost V 0 bases and J 1 base, with 6 bases left between them. Per the germline V gene, CDR1 is SGHRS and CDR2 is YFSETQ. CDR3 region: CASSLDSGTDTQYF. The CDR3 nucleotides read TGCGCCAGCAGCTTGGATTCGGGCACAGATACGCAGTATTTT.

V and J are TRBV5-6 and TRBJ2-7, with 7 nucleotides matching TRBD1. Germline values: CDR1 SGHDT, CDR2 YYEEEE. Trimming took 4 bases from V and 3 from J; bases not matched to a gene: 1. The CDR3 totals 12 residues. The CDR3 is CASSRDSYEQYF. DNA for the CDR3: TGTGCCAGCAGCCGGGACAGCTACGAGCAGTACTTC. The full variable domain, in which reference TRBV5-6 and TRBJ2-7 provide the parts outside the CDR3, is DAGVTQSPTHLIKTRGQQVTLRCSPKSGHDTVSWYQQALGQGPQFIFQYYEEEERQRGNFPDRFSGHQFPNYSSELNVNALLLGDSALYLCASSRDSYEQYFGPGTRLTVT.

Points on this clone: Other DNA sequences in this specimen translate into the identical CDR3. J is TRBJ2-2 and V is TRBV5-1; D is uncertain. Trimming stripped 0 bases from V and 2 bases from J, with 5 bases between. This CDR3 is 14 amino acids long. Germline CDR1 reads SGHRS; CDR2 reads YFSETQ. CDR3 sequence reads: CASSLGQNTGELFF. CDR3 bases: TGCGCCAGCAGCTTGGGACAAAACACCGGGGAGCTGTTTTTT. The full variable domain, with the rest looked up from reference TRBV5-1 and TRBJ2-2, is KAGVTQTPRYLIKTRGQQVTLSCSPISGHRSVSWYQQTPGQGLQFLFEYFSETQRNKGNFPGRFSGRQFSNSRSEMNVSTLELGDSALYLCASSLGQNTGELFFGEGSRLTVL.

The chain links TRBV9 to TRBJ1-3; D gene unclear. Germline loops: CDR1 SGDLS, CDR2 YYNGEE. Trimming removed 1 base from V and 8 bases from J, with 13 bases in between. The CDR3 loop spans 14 amino acids. CDR3: CASSVYAAEDTIYF. The DNA of the CDR3 is TGTGCCAGCAGCGTATATGCCGCCGAGGACACCATATATTTT.

This chain links TRBV5-4 with TRBJ2-7, with 8 positions matching TRBD1. V was clipped by 3 bases and J by 3 bases; unmatched bases: 5. This CDR3 is 14 amino acids long. Germline CDR1 SGHNT, CDR2 YYREEE (reference sequence). The CDR3 DNA is TGTGCCAGCAGCTACCCAGGGGGCTTCTACGAGCAGTACTTC. Translation gives CASSYPGGFYEQYF.

This chain links TRBV7-9 with TRBJ2-7; D is possibly TRBD2 (6 bases). The CDR3 sequence is 16 residues long. Germline V gives CDR1 SEHNR, CDR2 FQNEAQ (reference sequence). Deletions cut 5 bases from V and 5 bases from J, with 22 bases between. The CDR3 protein is CASSTWGESGYDEQYF. As DNA, the CDR3 is TGTGCCAGCAGCACATGGGGGGAATCGGGATACGACGAGCAGTACTTC.

The chain couples TRBV28 to TRBJ2-2, with D hard to call. This CDR3 comprises 12 residues. Between the trimmed V and J ends, which lost 7 bases and 6 bases, there was a span of 9 bases. The germline V gene has CDR1 MDHEN and CDR2 SYDVKM. The CDR3 DNA sequence: TGTGCCAGCACCCTATCCCCCGGGGAGCTGTTTTTT. This encodes CASTLSPGELFF.

V is TRBV4-1 and J is TRBJ2-1; a weak D match, TRBD2 (6 bases). The CDR3 has 16 amino acids. Germline V gene lookup returns CDR1 MGHRA and CDR2 YSYEKL. Trimming removed 4 bases at V and 6 bases at J, with 19 bases between. CDR3 sequence: CASSRTSGTQINEQFF. CDR3 in DNA: TGCGCCAGCAGCCGGACATCCGGGACTCAAATCAATGAGCAGTTCTTC.

In its sample, this clone was seen a few times. The V and J genes are TRBV30 and TRBJ1-5; TRBD1 is a possible D gene (6 bases). The CDR3 totals 13 residues. V was pared by 3 bases and J by 5 bases, with 11 bases between. Per germline, CDR1 GTSNPN and CDR2 SVGIG (reference sequence). This CDR3 is CAWSQDSYQPQHF. The CDR3, as DNA: TGTGCCTGGAGCCAGGACAGCTATCAGCCCCAGCATTTT.

This CDR3 is CASSLVGESDEQFF. The CDR3 DNA reads as TGCGCCAGCAGCTTGGTGGGAGAGTCGGATGAGCAGTTCTTC. The J gene is TRBJ2-1, the V gene TRBV5-1, with D tentatively TRBD2 (5 bases). V shed 0 bases and J shed 8 bases, with 12 bases lying between them. Germline values: CDR1 SGHRS, CDR2 YFSETQ. This CDR3 has 14 amino acids.

V and J are TRBV19 and TRBJ1-4; D ambiguous. The CDR3 is 10 residues long. V lost 9 bases to trimming and J lost 5 bases, with 4 bases between them. Germline values: CDR1 LNHDA, CDR2 SQIVND (reference sequence). The CDR3 loop is CASGNEKLFF. The CDR3 DNA sequence: TGTGCCAGCGGGAATGAAAAACTGTTTTTT.

This sequence joins TRBV6-5 and TRBJ2-7; the match to TRBD2 covers 7 bases. The V gene end was trimmed by 2 bases and the J gene end by 0 bases; junction bases not matched to a gene: 4. Germline CDR1 is MNHEY and CDR2 is SVGAGI. The length of the CDR3 is 15 residues. CDR3 sequence (DNA): TGTGCCAGCAGTTACGATCGCGGGAGCTCCTACGAGCAGTACTTC. Residues: CASSYDRGSSYEQYF.

The chain joins TRBV28 to TRBJ2-7; D remains unclear. Per the germline V gene, CDR1 is MDHEN and CDR2 is SYDVKM. The length of the CDR3 is 16 residues. Trimming took off 3 bases at V and 0 bases at J, with 15 bases between the two ends. CDR3 DNA: TGTGCCAGCAGTTTTTATGGTCCCCTCACCTCCTACGAGCAGTACTTC. Residues: CASSFYGPLTSYEQYF. Together with reference TRBV28 and TRBJ2-7, the CDR3 gives the full variable domain: DVKVTQSSRYLVKRTGEKVFLECVQDMDHENMFWYRQDPGLGLRLIYFSYDVKMKEKGDIPEGYSVSREKKERFSLILESASTNQTSMYLCASSFYGPLTSYEQYFGPGTRLTVT.

The chain joins TRBV18 to TRBJ2-7; the D gene is possibly TRBD2 (6 bases). Trimming shortened V by 2 bases and J by 0 bases, and 11 bases separated the two germline ends. Germline lookup yields CDR1 KGHSH and CDR2 LQKENI. CDR3 size: 15 residues. Written as DNA, the CDR3 is TGTGCCAGCTCACCAGGAGGGGCAAGCTCCTACGAGCAGTACTTC. Translation: CASSPGGASSYEQYF.

The chain's CDR3 is CASSEPANYGYTF. CDR3 sequence (DNA): TGTGCCAGCAGTGAGCCAGCTAACTATGGCTACACCTTC. The rearrangement uses TRBV28 and TRBJ1-2; D remains unclear. V was cut by 5 bases and J by 0 bases, with 7 bases left in between. The CDR3 extends over 13 amino acids. The germline CDR1 and CDR2 sequences are MDHEN and SYDVKM.

V is TRBV4-1 and J is TRBJ1-1, with D unresolved. This CDR3 comprises 14 residues. The V gene's germline CDR1 is MGHRA and CDR2 YSYEKL. The ends were cut back, 0 bases at V and 8 bases at J, with 13 bases in the middle. The CDR3 coding sequence is TGCGCCAGCAGCCAAGAGGAATATACCATGGAAGCTTTCTTT. Encoded protein: CASSQEEYTMEAFF.

This clone was counted once. The V and J genes are TRBV6-1 and TRBJ2-7; TRBD1 matches at 7 bases. V lost 4 bases and J lost 3; bases outside the gene matches: 3. The CDR3 is made up of 13 amino acids. Germline V gives CDR1 MNHNS, CDR2 SASEGT. The CDR3 sequence is CASSARDSYEQYF. The DNA of the CDR3 is TGTGCCAGCAGTGCACGGGACAGCTACGAGCAGTACTTC.

The genes are TRBV2 and TRBJ2-3; the match to TRBD2 covers 7 bases. The CDR3 consists of 16 residues. Losses at the gene ends were 2 bases for V and 6 bases for J; bases not matched to a gene: 11. Germline V CDR1 and CDR2: SNHLY, FYNNEI. DNA for the CDR3: TGTGCCAGCAGTGAAAGGATAGGACTAGTCTCGGATACGCAGTATTTT. It yields the protein CASSERIGLVSDTQYF.

In its sample, this clone was seen once. The chain employs TRBV10-3 and TRBJ2-2; weak D call: TRBD2 (6 bases). V lost 2 bases to trimming and J lost 1 base, with 11 bases between them. Looked up from germline, CDR1 is ENHRY and CDR2 is SYGVKD. The CDR3 consists of 16 residues. CDR3 amino acids: CAISEGGTVNTGELFF. CDR3 sequence (DNA): TGTGCCATCAGTGAGGGAGGGACGGTGAACACCGGGGAGCTGTTTTTT.

The chain joins TRBV27 to TRBJ2-5, with D uncertain. With 4 bases removed from V and 9 bases from J, the gap between germline ends came to 27 bases. The germline gives CDR1 MNHEY, CDR2 SMNVEV (reference sequence). There are 17 residues in the CDR3. The CDR3 bases are TGTGCCAGCAGTTCCGCCATTAGGGCCAAGGAACAAGTGGCCCAGTACTTC. This sequence encodes CASSSAIRAKEQVAQYF.

The rearrangement links TRBV6-5 to TRBJ1-1, with unresolved D. Trimming took 5 bases from V and 12 from J, leaving 16 bases between them. Germline CDR1 reads MNHEY; CDR2 reads SVGAGI. The CDR3 loop spans 12 amino acids. The CDR3: CASSRTGENPFF. DNA for the CDR3: TGTGCCAGCAGTCGTACTGGGGAAAACCCTTTCTTT.

This chain links TRBV11-2 with TRBJ1-5, with TRBD1 matching over 8 bases. V shed 5 bases, J shed 5 bases, and the junction held 2 bases outside the gene matches. The CDR3 has 13 residues. CDR1 SGHAT and CDR2 FQNNGV come from the germline V gene. The CDR3 loop is CASSQTGDQPQHF. For the CDR3, the DNA is TGTGCCAGCAGCCAGACAGGGGATCAGCCCCAGCATTTT. Using reference TRBV11-2 and TRBJ1-5 for the parts outside the CDR3, the full variable domain is EAGVAQSPRYKIIEKRQSVAFWCNPISGHATLYWYQQILGQGPKLLIQFQNNGVVDDSQLPKDRFSAERLKGVDSTLKIQPAKLEDSAVYLCASSQTGDQPQHFGDGTRLSIL.

This chain links TRBV18 with TRBJ1-1; D perhaps matches TRBD1 (6 bases). CDR3 size: 12 residues. The V end was cut by 3 bases, the J end by 7 bases, with 9 bases between. CDR1 and CDR2 from the germline V gene are KGHSH and LQKENI. CDR3 sequence (DNA): TGTGCCAGCTCACCCCAAGGGGGTGAAGCTTTCTTT. This codes for CASSPQGGEAFF.